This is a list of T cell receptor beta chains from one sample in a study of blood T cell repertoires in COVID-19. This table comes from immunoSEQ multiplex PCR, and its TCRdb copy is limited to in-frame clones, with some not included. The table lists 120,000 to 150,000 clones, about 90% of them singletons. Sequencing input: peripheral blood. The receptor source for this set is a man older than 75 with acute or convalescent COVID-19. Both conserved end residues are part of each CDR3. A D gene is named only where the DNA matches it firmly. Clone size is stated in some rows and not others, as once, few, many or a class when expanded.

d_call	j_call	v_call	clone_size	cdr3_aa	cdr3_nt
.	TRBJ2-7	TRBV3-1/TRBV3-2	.	CASSHQAGYEQYF	TGTGCCAGCAGCCACCAGGCGGGGTACGAGCAGTACTTC
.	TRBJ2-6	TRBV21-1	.	CASSPQPGLSGANVLTF	TGTGCCAGCAGCCCTCAACCCGGACTCTCTGGGGCCAACGTCCTGACTTTC
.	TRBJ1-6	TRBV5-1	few	CASSPGGGTNSPLHF	TGCGCCAGCTCCCCAGGTGGGGGCACCAATTCACCCCTCCACTTT
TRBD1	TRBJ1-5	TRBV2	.	CASSEEGTGVSNQPQHF	TGTGCCAGCAGTGAAGAGGGGACAGGGGTGAGCAATCAGCCCCAGCATTTT
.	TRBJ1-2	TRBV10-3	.	CAISDRGTDGYTF	TGTGCCATCAGTGACCGGGGGACGGATGGCTACACCTTC
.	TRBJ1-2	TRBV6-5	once	CASTPPGSYGYTF	TGTGCCAGCACCCCCCCCGGTTCCTATGGCTACACCTTC
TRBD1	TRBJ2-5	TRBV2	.	CASSVNRGRGETQYF	TGTGCCAGCAGCGTAAACAGGGGGCGCGGAGAGACCCAGTACTTC
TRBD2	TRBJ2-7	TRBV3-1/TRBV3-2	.	CASSHDGGFHF	TGTGCCAGCAGCCACGACGGGGGGTTCCACTTC
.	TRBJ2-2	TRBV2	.	CASSETGLNTGELFF	TGTGCCAGCAGTGAGACAGGACTGAACACCGGGGAGCTGTTTTTT
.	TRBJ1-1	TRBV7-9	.	CASSRTENTEAFF	TGTGCCAGCAGCCGTACAGAGAACACTGAAGCTTTCTTT
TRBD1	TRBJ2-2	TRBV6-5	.	CASRGTGPTFF	TGTGCCAGCAGAGGGACAGGCCCGACGTTTTTT
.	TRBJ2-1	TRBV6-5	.	CASGGGLSYNEQFF	TGTGCCAGCGGGGGGGGGCTATCCTACAATGAGCAGTTCTTC
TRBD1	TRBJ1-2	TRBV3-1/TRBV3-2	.	CASSHHDRDEGYTF	TGTGCCAGCAGCCACCATGACAGGGATGAGGGCTACACCTTC
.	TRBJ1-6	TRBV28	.	CASSPGISPLHF	TGTGCCAGCAGTCCAGGGATCTCACCCCTCCACTTT
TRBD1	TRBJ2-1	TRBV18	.	CASSPDRVQFF	TGTGCCAGCTCACCTGACAGGGTGCAGTTCTTC
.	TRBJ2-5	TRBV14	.	CASSQVGVPGQETQYF	TGTGCCAGCAGCCAAGTCGGGGTACCCGGCCAAGAGACCCAGTACTTC
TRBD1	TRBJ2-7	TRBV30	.	CAWDRDRGRGEQYF	TGTGCCTGGGACCGGGACAGGGGAAGAGGGGAGCAGTACTTC
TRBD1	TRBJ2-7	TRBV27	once	CASSSPGQGSYEQYF	TGTGCCAGCAGTTCCCCGGGACAGGGCTCCTACGAGCAGTACTTC
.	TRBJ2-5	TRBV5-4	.	CASSLKGRETQYF	TGTGCCAGCAGCTTGAAGGGGCGGGAGACCCAGTACTTC
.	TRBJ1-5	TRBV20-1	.	CSARDRQPQHF	TGCAGTGCTAGAGATCGTCAGCCCCAGCATTTT
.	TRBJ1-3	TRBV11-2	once	CASSSPVAFSGNTIYF	TGTGCCAGCAGCTCCCCGGTAGCCTTCTCTGGAAACACCATATATTTT
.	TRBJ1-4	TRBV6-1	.	CASSESWQVNEKLFF	TGTGCCAGCAGTGAAAGCTGGCAGGTTAATGAAAAACTGTTTTTT
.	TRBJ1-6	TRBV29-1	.	CSVLPNSDSPLHF	TGCAGCGTTTTACCAAATAGTGATTCACCCCTCCACTTT
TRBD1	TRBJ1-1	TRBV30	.	CAWSGQGAMNTEAFF	TGTGCCTGGAGTGGGCAGGGGGCTATGAACACTGAAGCTTTCTTT
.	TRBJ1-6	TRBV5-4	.	CASSPRRDSPLHF	TGTGCCAGCAGCCCTAGGAGGGATTCACCCCTCCACTTT